The T cell receptor (beta chain) described here comes from a study of shared clonotypes between healthy human individuals. Study summary: The donors, two women and a few men, were aged 18 to 49.

Overall study findings and caveats: Memory subsets generally showed lower estimated richness than naive subsets. Non-shared clonotypes were found to have lower generation probabilities than the clonotypes that were shared by all four of the sorted-subset donors.

Details on this clone: The antigen is unknown.

Sorted-subset replicate PCR reactions contained approximately 190 ng DNA, corresponding to some 28,000 T cell genomes. Sequencing used immunoSEQ multiplex PCR; TCRdb keeps in-frame clones, though not all of them. The sample yields about 980,000 clones, around 80% seen once. The sequencing sample was made of memory CD4+ T cells sorted from blood. Subset here: CD45RA-negative fraction. The sequence was collected from a man between 18 and 29 years old in good health.

The CDR3 region has the DNA TGTGCCAGCACCGAAATGGCGGGGGGCCGGGAGACCCAGTACTTC. Its protein product is CASTEMAGGRETQYF. The chain uses TRBV11-1 and TRBJ2-5; TRBD2 matches 8 bases. Per the germline V gene, CDR1 is SGHAT and CDR2 is FQDESV (reference sequence). The CDR3 spans 15 residues. J lost 5 bases, V lost 7 bases, and 12 bases had no gene match.